Below, 14 T cell receptor beta chains from the same sample are listed, as sequenced in a study of molecular identifiers for immune sequencing clone quantification (dated by TCRdb to 2016 to 2019). Libraries were built with PCR. The sample was run on a NextSeq 500. Using fastp trimming at Q25 and MiXCR clonotype assembly, TCRdb reanalyzed the public sequencing data and kept in-frame beta chains. Every distinct CDR3 protein forms one entry, paired with its most common genes and DNA. The sample table records approximately 320,000 distinct CDR3 sequences; roughly 24% of these occur just once. The ten biggest clones cover 0.74% of the sample. The sequenced sample consisted of naive CD8+ T cells from blood, with Jurkat cell RNA spiked in. The cell subset or site label corresponds to: FACS-sorted CD8+CD4-CCR7+CD45RA+ naive T cells. The receptors derive from a human donor in good health. Some libraries in this study had Jurkat cell RNA spiked in.

This clonotype has a handful of counts. The CDR3 loop reads CASSRGLLGDYGYTF. DNA for the CDR3: TGTGCCAGCAGCCGGGGACTCCTAGGGGACTATGGCTACACCTTC. The chain combines TRBV12-3 or TRBV12-4 with TRBJ1-2, with D perhaps matching TRBD1 (5 bases). The CDR3 totals 15 residues. The V gene lost 6 bases and the J gene lost 3 bases, with 17 bases spanning the gap.

This clonotype was observed at least ten times. V and J are TRBV19 and TRBJ2-7; 7 nucleotides align to TRBD2. Unmatched junction bases numbered 7, after V lost 5 bases and J lost 3 bases. The CDR3 loop spans 14 amino acids. Germline-derived CDR1 and CDR2 are LNHDA and SQIVND (reference sequence). CDR3 bases: TGTGCCAGTAGTGTCGGGGGGATAGTCTACGAGCAGTACTTC. It codes for CASSVGGIVYEQYF.

This clonotype has at least ten counts. The CDR3, as DNA: TGTGCCAGCAGCCCTACAGGGGGCAGTCAGCCCCAGCATTTT. It specifies CASSPTGGSQPQHF. The chain couples TRBV7-9 to TRBJ1-5; 9 bases agree with TRBD1. Germline V gene data show CDR1 as SEHNR and CDR2 as FQNEAQ (reference sequence). V lost 5 bases to trimming and J lost 6 bases; unmatched junction nucleotides: 5. CDR3 length: 14 residues. The variable domain in full, completed from reference TRBV7-9 and TRBJ1-5, reads DTGVSQNPRHKITKRGQNVTFRCDPISEHNRLYWYRQTLGQGPEFLTYFQNEAQLEKSRLLSDRFSAERPKGSFSTLEIQRTEQGDSAMYLCASSPTGGSQPQHFGDGTRLSIL.

Many counts were recorded for this clonotype. In nucleotides, the CDR3 is TGTGCCAGCACCCCGATGGCAGGGGGTGCATATAGCAATCAGCCCCAGCATTTT. Protein sequence: CASTPMAGGAYSNQPQHF. The chain has TRBV28 and TRBJ1-5; 7 bases map to TRBD1. After removal of 7 bases from V and 0 bases from J, the junction contained 15 bases not matched to a gene. Per germline, CDR1 MDHEN and CDR2 SYDVKM. CDR3 length: 18 amino acids.

In this sample, this clonotype turned up many times. The rearrangement uses TRBV5-1 and TRBJ2-7; no clear D gene. Germline lookup yields CDR1 SGHRS and CDR2 YFSETQ. CDR3 length: 13 amino acids. V was shortened by 0 bases and J by 7 bases, with 11 bases between the two germline ends. DNA for the CDR3: TGCGCCAGCAGCTTGGAGCCCAGCGATGAGCAGTACTTC. It encodes CASSLEPSDEQYF.

The sample holds a few counts of this clonotype. The J gene is TRBJ2-5, the V gene TRBV7-7, with a weak D call TRBD2 (5 bases). The CDR3 is made up of 14 amino acids. V lost 5 bases to trimming and J lost 4 bases, with 14 bases between them. Germline V CDR1 and CDR2: SSHAT, FNYEAQ (reference sequence). This chain's CDR3 is CASSQRGLGETQYF. DNA for the CDR3: TGTGCCAGCAGCCAACGGGGTCTTGGAGAGACCCAGTACTTC.

V gene TRBV19 combines with J gene TRBJ1-1; D uncertain. Germline CDR1 reads LNHDA; CDR2 reads SQIVND (reference sequence). CDR3 size: 14 residues. The V end was cut by 5 bases, the J end by 4 bases, with 14 bases between. The CDR3 DNA reads as TGTGCCAGTAGTCTAATGGGAGGGAGCACTGAAGCTTTCTTT. It yields the protein CASSLMGGSTEAFF.

This clonotype came up a few times. The chain employs TRBV29-1 and TRBJ2-7; a weak D match, TRBD1 (5 bases). Germline V gives CDR1 SQVTM, CDR2 ANQGSEA. The CDR3 loop spans 13 amino acids. V lost 7 bases and J 0 bases, leaving 13 bases between the germline ends. CDR3 loop: CSAVHRSSYEQYF. The CDR3, as DNA: TGCAGCGCCGTCCACAGGAGCTCCTACGAGCAGTACTTC.

With respect to this clonotype: Likely a read error: the CDR3 ends without its conserved phenylalanine or tryptophan. The rearrangement links TRBV5-6 to TRBJ2-6; TRBD1 or TRBD2 may be the D gene (5 bases each). Trimming took 3 bases from V and 0 from J, leaving 7 bases between them. Germline V gives CDR1 SGHDT, CDR2 YYEEEE. This CDR3 is built from 15 residues. CDR3 DNA: TGTGCCAGCAGCTGGGGGAGCTCTGGGGCCAACGTCCTGACTCTC. Translating it yields CASSWGSSGANVLTL.

This clonotype showed up many times. This chain uses TRBV6-6 with TRBJ2-7; D gene ambiguous. Trimming stripped 5 bases from V and 5 bases from J, with 10 bases between. The CDR3 is 12 residues long. The germline V gene encodes CDR1 MNHNY and CDR2 SVGAGI (reference sequence). For the CDR3, the DNA is TGTGCCAGCAGTCACCTGCGGCACGAGCAGTACTTC. Translation: CASSHLRHEQYF.

This clonotype has ten or more counts. The chain uses TRBV2 and TRBJ1-5; D is possibly TRBD1 (6 bases). This CDR3 is 13 amino acids long. Per germline, CDR1 SNHLY and CDR2 FYNNEI. Trimming pared 6 bases from V and 3 bases from J, leaving 9 bases between. CDR3 sequence reads: CASRSGDNQPQHF. The CDR3 DNA reads as TGTGCCAGCAGGTCAGGGGACAATCAGCCCCAGCATTTT.

This clonotype has ten or more counts. This chain connects TRBV24-1 to TRBJ2-1; D not certain. Germline CDR1 is KGHDR and CDR2 is SFDVKD. The CDR3 contains 13 residues. V was shortened by 4 bases and J by 3 bases, with 6 bases between the two germline ends. The CDR3 region has the DNA TGTGCCACCAGTGACGGCGGCTACAATGAGCAGTTCTTC. Amino acid sequence: CATSDGGYNEQFF.

This clonotype was detected ten times or more. V gene TRBV19 combines with J gene TRBJ2-1; tentative D call: TRBD2 (6 bases). Per germline, CDR1 LNHDA and CDR2 SQIVND (reference sequence). Trimming cost V 8 bases and J 4 bases, with 15 bases left between them. The CDR3 runs 14 residues. As DNA, the CDR3 is TGTGCCAGTTCTCCTCTAGCGAAATACAATGAGCAGTTCTTC. This translates into CASSPLAKYNEQFF.

The rearrangement links TRBV27 to TRBJ2-7, with D perhaps TRBD2 (5 bases). The CDR3 has 13 amino acids. V dropped 3 bases and J dropped 6 bases, with 12 bases sitting between them. Germline V gene data show CDR1 as MNHEY and CDR2 as SMNVEV (reference sequence). CDR3: CASSFAGNSEQYF. In nucleotides, the CDR3 is TGTGCCAGCAGTTTTGCCGGGAACTCCGAGCAGTACTTC.